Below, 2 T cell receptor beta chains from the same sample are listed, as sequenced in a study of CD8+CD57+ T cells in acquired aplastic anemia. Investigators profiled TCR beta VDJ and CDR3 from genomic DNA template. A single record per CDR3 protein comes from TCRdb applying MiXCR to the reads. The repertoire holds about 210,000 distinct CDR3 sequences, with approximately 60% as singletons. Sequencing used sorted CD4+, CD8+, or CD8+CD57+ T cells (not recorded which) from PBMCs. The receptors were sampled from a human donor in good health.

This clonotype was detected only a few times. CDR3 loop: CASSYVREQYF. In DNA, the CDR3 is TGTGCCAGCAGCTACGTCCGGGAGCAGTACTTC. The chain has TRBV7-9 and TRBJ2-7; no reliable D call. Germline V gives CDR1 SEHNR, CDR2 FQNEAQ (reference sequence). The V end lost 4 bases, the J end lost 7 bases, and 8 bases lay between the germline ends. This CDR3 is built from 11 residues.

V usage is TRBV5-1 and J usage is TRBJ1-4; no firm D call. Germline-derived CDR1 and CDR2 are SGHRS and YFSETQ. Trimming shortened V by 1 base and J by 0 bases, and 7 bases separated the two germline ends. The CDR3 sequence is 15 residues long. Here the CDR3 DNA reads TGCGCCAGCAGCTTGAGCGGTGCAACTAATGAAAAACTGTTTTTT. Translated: CASSLSGATNEKLFF.